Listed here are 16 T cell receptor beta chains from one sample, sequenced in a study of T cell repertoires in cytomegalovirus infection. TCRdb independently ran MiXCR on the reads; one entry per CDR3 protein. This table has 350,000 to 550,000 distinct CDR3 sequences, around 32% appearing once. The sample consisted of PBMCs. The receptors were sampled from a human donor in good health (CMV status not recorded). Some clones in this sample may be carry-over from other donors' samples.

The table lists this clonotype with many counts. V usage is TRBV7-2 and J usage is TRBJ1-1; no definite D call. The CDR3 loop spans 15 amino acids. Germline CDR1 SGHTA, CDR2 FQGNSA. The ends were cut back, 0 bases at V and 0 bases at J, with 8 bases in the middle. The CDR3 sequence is CASSLASGLNTEAFF. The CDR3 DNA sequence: TGTGCCAGCAGCTTAGCGTCAGGCTTGAACACTGAAGCTTTCTTT.

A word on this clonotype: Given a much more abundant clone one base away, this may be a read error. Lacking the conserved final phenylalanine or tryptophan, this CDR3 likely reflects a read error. CDR3 sequence reads: CASSFGPAYSSYNEQFL. The CDR3 DNA follows: TGTGCCAGCAGCTTTGGGCCAGCCTATTCCTCCTACAATGAGCAGTTCTTA. V is TRBV7-2 and J is TRBJ2-1; D not resolved. This CDR3 comprises 17 residues. Trimming took off 3 bases at V and 0 bases at J, with 15 bases between the two ends. Germline assignment: CDR1 SGHTA and CDR2 FQGNSA.

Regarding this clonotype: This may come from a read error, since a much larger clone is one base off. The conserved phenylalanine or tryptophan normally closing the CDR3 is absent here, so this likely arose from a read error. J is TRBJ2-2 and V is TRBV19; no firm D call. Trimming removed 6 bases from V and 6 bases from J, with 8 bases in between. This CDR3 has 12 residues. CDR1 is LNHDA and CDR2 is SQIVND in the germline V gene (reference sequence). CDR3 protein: CASRQIPGELFL. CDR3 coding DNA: TGTGCCAGTAGACAGATCCCCGGGGAGCTGTTTTTG.

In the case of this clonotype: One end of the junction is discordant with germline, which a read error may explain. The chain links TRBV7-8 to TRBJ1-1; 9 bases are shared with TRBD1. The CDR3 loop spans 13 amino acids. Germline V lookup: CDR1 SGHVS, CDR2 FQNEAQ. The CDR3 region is CARRLDRGTESFF. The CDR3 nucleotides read TGTGCCAGGCGCTTGGACAGGGGAACTGAATCTTTCTTT.

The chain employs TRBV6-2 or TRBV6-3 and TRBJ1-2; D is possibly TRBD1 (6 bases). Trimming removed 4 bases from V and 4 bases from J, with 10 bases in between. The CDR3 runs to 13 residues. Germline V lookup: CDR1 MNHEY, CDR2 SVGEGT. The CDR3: CASSWTDTYGYTF. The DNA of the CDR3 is TGTGCCAGCAGTTGGACAGACACCTATGGCTACACCTTC.

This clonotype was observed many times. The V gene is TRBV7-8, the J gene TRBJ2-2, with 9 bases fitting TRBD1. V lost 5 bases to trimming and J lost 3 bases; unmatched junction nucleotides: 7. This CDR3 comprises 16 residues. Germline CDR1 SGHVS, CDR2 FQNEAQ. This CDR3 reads CASSTDRGTDTGELFF. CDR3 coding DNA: TGTGCCAGCAGCACGGACAGGGGAACGGACACCGGGGAGCTGTTTTTT.

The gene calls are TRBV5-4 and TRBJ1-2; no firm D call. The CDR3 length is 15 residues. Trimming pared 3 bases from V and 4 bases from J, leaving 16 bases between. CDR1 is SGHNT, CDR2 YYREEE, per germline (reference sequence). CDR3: CASSSAGPDLYGYTF. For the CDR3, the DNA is TGTGCCAGCAGCTCGGCCGGGCCCGACCTCTATGGCTACACCTTC.

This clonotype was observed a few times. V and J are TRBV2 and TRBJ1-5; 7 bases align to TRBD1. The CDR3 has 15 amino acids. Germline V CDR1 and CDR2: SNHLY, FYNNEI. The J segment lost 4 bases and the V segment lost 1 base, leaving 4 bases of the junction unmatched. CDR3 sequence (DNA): TGTGCCAGCAGTGAAGAGGGGACAGAAAATCAGCCCCAGCATTTT. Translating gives CASSEEGTENQPQHF.

The CDR3 region has the DNA TGTGCCAGCAGCTTCGGGCGGAACTACGAGCAGTACTTC. This translates into CASSFGRNYEQYF. The V gene is TRBV7-6, the J gene TRBJ2-7; D is uncertain. V gave up 3 bases and J gave up 3 bases, with 9 bases separating them. CDR3 length: 13 amino acids. Germline assignment: CDR1 SGHVS and CDR2 FNYEAQ.

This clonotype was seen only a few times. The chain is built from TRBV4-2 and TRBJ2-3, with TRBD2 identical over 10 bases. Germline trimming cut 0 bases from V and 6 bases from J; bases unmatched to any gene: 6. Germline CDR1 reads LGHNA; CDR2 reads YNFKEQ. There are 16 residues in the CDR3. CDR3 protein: CASSQEGLAETDTQYF. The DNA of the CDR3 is TGTGCCAGCAGCCAAGAAGGACTAGCGGAAACTGATACGCAGTATTTT.

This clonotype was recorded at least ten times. CDR3 sequence reads: CASSPRLAGVGETQYF. DNA of the CDR3: TGTGCCAGCAGCCCTAGACTAGCGGGGGTCGGGGAGACCCAGTACTTC. V is TRBV7-6 and J is TRBJ2-5, with 12 bases identical to TRBD2. Germline lookup yields CDR1 SGHVS and CDR2 FNYEAQ. The CDR3 has 16 amino acids. V lost 5 bases to trimming and J lost 5 bases; unmatched junction nucleotides: 9.

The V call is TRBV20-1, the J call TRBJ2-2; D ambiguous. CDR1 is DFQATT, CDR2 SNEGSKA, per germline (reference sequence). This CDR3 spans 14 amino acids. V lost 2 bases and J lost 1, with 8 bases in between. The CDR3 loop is CSARNEKNTGELFF. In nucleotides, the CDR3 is TGCAGTGCTAGAAACGAAAAGAACACCGGGGAGCTGTTTTTT.

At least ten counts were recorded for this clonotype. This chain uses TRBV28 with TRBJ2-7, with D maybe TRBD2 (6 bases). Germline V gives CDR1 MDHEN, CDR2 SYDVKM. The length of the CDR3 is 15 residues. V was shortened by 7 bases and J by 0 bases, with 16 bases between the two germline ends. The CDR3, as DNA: TGTGCCAGCACTATTAGTCTCGGGAGCTCCTACGAGCAGTACTTC. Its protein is CASTISLGSSYEQYF.

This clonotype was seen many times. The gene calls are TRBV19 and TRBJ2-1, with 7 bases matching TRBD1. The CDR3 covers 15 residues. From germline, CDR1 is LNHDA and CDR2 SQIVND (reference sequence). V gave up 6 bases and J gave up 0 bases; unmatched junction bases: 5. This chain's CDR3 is CASRADRSSYNEQFF. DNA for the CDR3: TGTGCCAGTAGAGCGGACAGGAGCTCCTACAATGAGCAGTTCTTC.

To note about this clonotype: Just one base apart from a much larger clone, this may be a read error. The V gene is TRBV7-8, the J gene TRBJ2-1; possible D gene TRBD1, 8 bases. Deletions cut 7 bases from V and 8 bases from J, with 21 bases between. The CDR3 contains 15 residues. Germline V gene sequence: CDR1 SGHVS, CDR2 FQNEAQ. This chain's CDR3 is CASIIQQGGRYEQFF. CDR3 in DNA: TGTGCCAGCATTATTCAACAGGGGGGGAGATATGAGCAGTTCTTC.

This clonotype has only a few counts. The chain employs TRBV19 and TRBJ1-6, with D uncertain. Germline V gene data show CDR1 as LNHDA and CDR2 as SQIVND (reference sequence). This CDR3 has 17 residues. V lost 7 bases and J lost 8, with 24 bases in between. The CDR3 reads CASTPVPLRGPHSPLHF. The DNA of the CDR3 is TGTGCCAGTACCCCCGTCCCTCTGCGTGGGCCCCATTCACCCCTCCACTTT.